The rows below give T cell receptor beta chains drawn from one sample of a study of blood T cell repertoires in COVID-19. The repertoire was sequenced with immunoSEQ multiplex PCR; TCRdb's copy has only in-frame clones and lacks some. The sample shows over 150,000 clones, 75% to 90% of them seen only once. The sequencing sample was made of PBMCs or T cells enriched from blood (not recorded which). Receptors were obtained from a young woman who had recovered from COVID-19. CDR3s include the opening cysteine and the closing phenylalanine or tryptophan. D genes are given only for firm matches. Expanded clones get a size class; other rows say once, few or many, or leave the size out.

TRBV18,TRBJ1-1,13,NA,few,TGTGCCAGCTCACCGGACAAGAACACTGAAGCTTTCTTT,CASSPDKNTEAFF
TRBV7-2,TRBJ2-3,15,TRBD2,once,TGTGCCAGCAGCATAGCGGGGGGGCGCACAGATACGCAGTATTTT,CASSIAGGRTDTQYF
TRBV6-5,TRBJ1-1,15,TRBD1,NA,TGTGCCAGCAGTTCTCGCGGACAGGGAACCACTGAAGCTTTCTTT,CASSSRGQGTTEAFF
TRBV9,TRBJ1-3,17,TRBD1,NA,TGTGCCAGCAGCTCCGGACGGGACAGGGGTGGTGGAAACACCATATATTTT,CASSSGRDRGGGNTIYF
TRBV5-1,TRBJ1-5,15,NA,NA,TGCGCCAGCAGCTACGGACAGAGCCCAAATCAGCCCCAGCATTTT,CASSYGQSPNQPQHF
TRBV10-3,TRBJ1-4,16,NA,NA,TGTGCCATCAGTGAGACAAAAAGAAGTACTAATGAAAAACTGTTTTTT,CAISETKRSTNEKLFF
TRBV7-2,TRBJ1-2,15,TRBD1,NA,TGTGCCAGCAGCTCTCGGCTAGGGGGCGCGGTTGGCTACACCTTC,CASSSRLGGAVGYTF
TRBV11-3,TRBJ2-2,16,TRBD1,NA,TGTGCCAGCAGCTTAGCCGGGACAGGGCTTATCGGGGAGCTGTTTTTT,CASSLAGTGLIGELFF
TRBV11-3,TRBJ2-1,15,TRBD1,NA,TGTGCCAGCAGCTTCCAGACAGGGTTTTTCGATGAGCAGTTCTTC,CASSFQTGFFDEQFF
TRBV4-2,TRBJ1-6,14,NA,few,TGTGCCAGCAGCCAAGAAGACCCGGGGTCGCCCCTCCACTTT,CASSQEDPGSPLHF
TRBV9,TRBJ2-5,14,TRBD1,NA,TGTGCCAGCAGCTACGGGACAGGGGGCGAGACCCAGTACTTC,CASSYGTGGETQYF
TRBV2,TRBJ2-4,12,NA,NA,TGTGCCAGCAGCCCCGAGCGCGAGATTCAGTACTTC,CASSPEREIQYF
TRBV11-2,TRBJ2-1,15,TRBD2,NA,TGTGCCAGCAGGGACCTAGCGGGGGGGCCAGGTGAGCAGTTCTTC,CASRDLAGGPGEQFF
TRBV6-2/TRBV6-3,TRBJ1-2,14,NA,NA,TGTGCCAGCAGTTACGCCACAGGGTACCGAAGCCACACCTTC,CASSYATGYRSHTF
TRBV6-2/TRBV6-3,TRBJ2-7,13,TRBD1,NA,TGTGCCAGCAGCGGGACAGGTTGGGGAGAGCAGTACTTC,CASSGTGWGEQYF
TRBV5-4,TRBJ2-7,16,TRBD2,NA,TGTGCCAGCAGCTTGCCGGGGACTAGCGGGAAACGCGAGCAGTACTTC,CASSLPGTSGKREQYF
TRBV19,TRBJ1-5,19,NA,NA,TGTGCCAGTACCCCACGAGGTCAGAAAAGCCAATATAGCAATCAGCCCCAGCATTTT,CASTPRGQKSQYSNQPQHF
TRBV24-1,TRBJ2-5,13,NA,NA,TGTGCCACCAGTGATTTAAAACGGGAGACCCAGTACTTC,CATSDLKRETQYF
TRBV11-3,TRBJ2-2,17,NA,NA,TGTGCCAGCAGCCCCCAAATGGGGGGTCCTTTCACCGGGGAGCTGTTTTTT,CASSPQMGGPFTGELFF
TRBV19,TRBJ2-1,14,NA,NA,TGTGCCAGTAGGGACGGAGGTTCCTACAATGAGCAGTTCTTC,CASRDGGSYNEQFF
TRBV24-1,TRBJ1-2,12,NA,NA,TGTGCCACCAAGAGGGAACGCTATGGCTACACCTTC,CATKRERYGYTF
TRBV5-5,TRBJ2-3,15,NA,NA,TGTGCCAGCAGCTTGGGCAGTTCTAGCACAGATACGCAGTATTTT,CASSLGSSSTDTQYF
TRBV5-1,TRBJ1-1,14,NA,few,TGCGCCAGCAGCTTGGATGCAGGGGACACTGAAGCTTTCTTT,CASSLDAGDTEAFF
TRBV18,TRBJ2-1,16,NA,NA,TGTGCCAGCTCACCACCGGGCGGACTGCTATACAATGAGCAGTTCTTC,CASSPPGGLLYNEQFF
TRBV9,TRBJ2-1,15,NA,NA,TGTGCCAGCAGCCCAACAGGACAGTCTGTGGGGGAGCAGTTCTTC,CASSPTGQSVGEQFF
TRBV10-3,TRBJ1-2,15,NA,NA,TGTGCCATCAGTGCCGCCCAACCATTAAGTGAGGGCTACACCTTC,CAISAAQPLSEGYTF
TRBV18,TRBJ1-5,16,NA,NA,TGTGCCAGCTCACCAGCGGGACGGACGAGCAATCAGCCCCAGCATTTT,CASSPAGRTSNQPQHF
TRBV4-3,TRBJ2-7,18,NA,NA,TGCGCCAGCAGCCAAGAGTGGATAGCGGAGGGAGGCTCCTACGAGCAGTACTTC,CASSQEWIAEGGSYEQYF
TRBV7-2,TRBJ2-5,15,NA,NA,TGTGCCAGCAGCTTAGTCCGGACAGCACAAGAGACCCAGTACTTC,CASSLVRTAQETQYF
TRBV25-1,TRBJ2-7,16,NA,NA,TGTGCCAGCAGTGAATATAGGCTAGGCGCGTCCTACGAGCAGTACTTC,CASSEYRLGASYEQYF
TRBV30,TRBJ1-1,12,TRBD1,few,TGTGCCTGGTGGTCCAGGGGGCAAGAAGCTTTCTTT,CAWWSRGQEAFF
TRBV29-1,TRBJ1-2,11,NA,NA,TGCAGCGTCAAGGACAGCTATGGCTACACCTTC,CSVKDSYGYTF
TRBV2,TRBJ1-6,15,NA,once,TGTGCCAGCACCGCAGACAGCTCCTATAATTCACCCCTCCACTTT,CASTADSSYNSPLHF
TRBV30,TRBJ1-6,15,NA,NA,TGTGCCTGGAGTGTCCGACAGCACTATAATTCACCCCTCCACTTT,CAWSVRQHYNSPLHF
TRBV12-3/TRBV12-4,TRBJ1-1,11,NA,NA,TGTGCCAGCAGTTCCCCCGGGTTGACTTTCTTT,CASSSPGLTFF
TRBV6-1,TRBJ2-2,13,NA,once,TGTGCCAGCAGTGACAGGGTCCACGGGGAGCTGTTTTTT,CASSDRVHGELFF
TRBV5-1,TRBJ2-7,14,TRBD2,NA,TGCGCCAGCAGCTTGGAGCGGGATCCGCGCGAGCAGTACTTC,CASSLERDPREQYF
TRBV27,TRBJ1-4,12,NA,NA,TGTGCCTCACACGGGGGTAATGAAAAACTGTTTTTT,CASHGGNEKLFF
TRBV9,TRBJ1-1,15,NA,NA,TGTGCCAGCAGCGTAGCGGGGTACATGAACACTGAAGCTTTCTTT,CASSVAGYMNTEAFF
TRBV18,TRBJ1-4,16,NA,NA,TGTGCCAGCTCACCACCGGGCGTCGGGAGTAATGAAAAACTGTTTTTT,CASSPPGVGSNEKLFF
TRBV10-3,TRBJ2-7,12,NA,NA,TGTGCCATCAGTGACAGGGGCTACGAGCAGTACTTC,CAISDRGYEQYF
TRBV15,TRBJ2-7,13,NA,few,TGTGCCACCAGCAGACGACAGTTCAGCGAGCAGTACTTC,CATSRRQFSEQYF
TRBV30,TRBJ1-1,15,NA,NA,TGTGCCTGGGGACAGCAGGGTGCGGTGCGGACTGAAGCTTTCTTT,CAWGQQGAVRTEAFF
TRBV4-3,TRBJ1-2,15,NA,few,TGCGCCAGCAGCCAAGATCCCCACTCCTTGAGAGGCTACACCTTC,CASSQDPHSLRGYTF
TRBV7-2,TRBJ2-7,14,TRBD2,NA,TGTGCCAGCAGCTTAGCACTAGCGAATTCCGAGCAGTACTTC,CASSLALANSEQYF
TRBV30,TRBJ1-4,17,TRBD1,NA,TGTGCCTGGAGTGAAAGGGGCCGGGGGACAGCGAATGAAAAACTGTTTTTT,CAWSERGRGTANEKLFF
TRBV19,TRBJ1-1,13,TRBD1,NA,TGTGCCAGTAGTAAGGACAGGCCCACTGAAGCTTTCTTT,CASSKDRPTEAFF
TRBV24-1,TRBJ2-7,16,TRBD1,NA,TGTGCCACCAGTGGCCCGCCGGGACAGGGGGCAGGTGAGCAGTACTTC,CATSGPPGQGAGEQYF
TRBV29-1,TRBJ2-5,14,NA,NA,TGCAGCGGAACCAAACCCGGCCCCGGGGAGACCCAGTACTTC,CSGTKPGPGETQYF
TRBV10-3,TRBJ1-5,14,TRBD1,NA,TGTGCCTCAAAGGGGGGACAGGAGGATCAGCCCCAGCATTTT,CASKGGQEDQPQHF
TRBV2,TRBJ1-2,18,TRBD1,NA,TGTGCCAGCTATTCTGGCCCGGGACAGGGACTGCGGTACTATGGCTACACCTTC,CASYSGPGQGLRYYGYTF
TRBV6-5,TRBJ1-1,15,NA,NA,TGTGCCAGCAGTACCGGTGACAGATCGAACACTGAAGCTTTCTTT,CASSTGDRSNTEAFF
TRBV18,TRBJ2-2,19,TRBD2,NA,TGTGCCAGCTCACCACCGGGACTAGCGGGAGACTTGAACACCGGGGAGCTGTTTTTT,CASSPPGLAGDLNTGELFF